This T cell receptor beta chain stems from a study of blood T cell repertoires in COVID-19. Study overall: Samples of COVID-19 (acute and convalescent) were obtained from the United States, Italy and Spain.

The study assigned cohorts using participant-reported clinical history. Recovery among Cohort 3 donors was established by two negative PCRs, clearance, or symptom resolution. The germline V and J ends were trimmed by 1 base and 1 base, with 10 bases remaining between them. Looked up from germline, CDR1 is SNHLY and CDR2 is FYNNEI. This CDR3 has 16 amino acids. Study processing details: Researchers report that nucleated cell counts were estimated from reference gene primer amplification. Assay: immunoSEQ multiplex PCR; the TCRdb copy retains only in-frame clones and omits some. V and J calls and clone size are given by that table; D and trimming were obtained from the DNA. This sample has roughly 300,000 clones, with roughly nine tenths found just once.

This chain connects TRBV2 to TRBJ2-2, with D perhaps matching TRBD1 (6 bases). The source of this sequence is a woman aged 25 to 39 who had recovered from COVID-19. Sample: PBMCs or T cells enriched from blood (not recorded which). In nucleotides, the CDR3 is TGTGCCAGCAGTGAAGTCGGGACACGGAACACCGGGGAGCTGTTTTTT. This gives the protein CASSEVGTRNTGELFF.